Following are 29 T cell receptor beta chains from one sample sequenced in a study of T cell repertoires in cytomegalovirus infection. One entry per CDR3 protein results from TCRdb running MiXCR on the reads. The sample includes around 900,000 distinct CDR3 sequences, 31% of them seen just once. Antigens of these TCRs are unknown. This specimen consisted of cultured CD8+ T cells from PBMCs, obtained from culture after CMV antigen stimulation. Receptors were obtained from a human donor in good health (CMV status not recorded). Some clones in this sample may be carry-over from other donors' samples.

This clonotype was counted many times. V and J are TRBV6-1 and TRBJ1-1; TRBD1 might be the D (5 bases). This CDR3 has 13 residues. V gave up 5 bases and J gave up 4 bases, with 11 bases separating them. Germline CDR1 reads MNHNS; CDR2 reads SASEGT. CDR3 residues: CASSSGTLTEAFF. For the CDR3, the DNA is TGTGCCAGCAGTTCCGGGACCCTCACTGAAGCTTTCTTT.

There are many counts of this clonotype. V and J are TRBV7-8 and TRBJ1-2; perhaps TRBD1 as D (5 bases). The CDR3 has 16 residues. CDR1 SGHVS and CDR2 FQNEAQ come from the germline V gene. V dropped 0 bases and J dropped 3 bases, with 14 bases sitting between them. This CDR3 reads CASSLAGSGPDYGYTF. In DNA, the CDR3 is TGTGCCAGCAGCTTAGCGGGGTCAGGGCCCGACTATGGCTACACCTTC.

V is TRBV2 and J is TRBJ2-3; 8 bases map to TRBD1. V lost 4 bases and J lost 0; bases outside the gene matches: 0. The CDR3 extends over 14 amino acids. Germline CDR1 and CDR2: SNHLY and FYNNEI. Here the CDR3 reads CASSGTGSTDTQYF. CDR3 DNA sequence: TGTGCCAGCAGTGGGACAGGGAGCACAGATACGCAGTATTTT.

Comment on this clonotype: One end of the junction does not line up with germline, which may come from a read error. V gene TRBV5-3 combines with J gene TRBJ2-1, with D possibly TRBD2 on 5 matching bases. TRBV5-3 qualifies as an ORF whose function is uncertain. CDR3 length: 13 amino acids. The CDR3 protein is CASSLWRTNEQFF. Here the CDR3 DNA reads TGTGCCAGCAGCTTGTGGAGGACCAATGAGCAGTTCTTC.

This clonotype was picked up a small number of times. V is TRBV19 and J is TRBJ1-5; no clear D gene. The CDR3 has 13 amino acids. Trimming pared 8 bases from V and 0 bases from J, leaving 8 bases between. The germline V gene has CDR1 LNHDA and CDR2 SQIVND (reference sequence). The CDR3 loop reads CASSTVSNQPQHF. As DNA, the CDR3 is TGTGCCAGTTCGACGGTTAGCAATCAGCCCCAGCATTTT.

The chain recombines TRBV10-3 with TRBJ2-7, with TRBD2 matching 8 bases. The CDR3 is 16 residues long. CDR1 and CDR2 (germline): ENHRY, SYGVKD. With 3 bases clipped from V and 2 bases from J, the junction kept 9 bases outside the gene matches. CDR3 coding DNA: TGTGCCATCAGTGAAAGTGGGACTAGAGAGACCTACGAGCAGTACTTC. This sequence encodes CAISESGTRETYEQYF.

This clonotype was recorded many times. V usage is TRBV7-2 and J usage is TRBJ2-5, with D perhaps TRBD1 (6 bases). The germline gives CDR1 SGHTA, CDR2 FQGNSA. This CDR3 is 15 amino acids long. V was pared by 4 bases and J by 2 bases, with 14 bases between. The CDR3 sequence is CASSYLGGIQETQYF. DNA of the CDR3: TGTGCCAGCAGCTACCTAGGGGGAATACAAGAGACCCAGTACTTC. The complete variable domain, with remaining parts taken from reference TRBV7-2 and TRBJ2-5, reads GAGVSQSPSNKVTEKGKDVELRCDPISGHTALYWYRQSLGQGLEFLIYFQGNSAPDKSGLPSDRFSAERTGGSVSTLTIQRTQQEDSAVYLCASSYLGGIQETQYFGPGTRLLVL.

The chain couples TRBV27 to TRBJ1-2; 9 bases are shared with TRBD1. J was trimmed by 3 bases and V by 3 bases; bases with no gene match: 5. This CDR3 region has 15 residues. Germline V lookup: CDR1 MNHEY, CDR2 SMNVEV (reference sequence). The CDR3 DNA follows: TGTGCCAGCAGTTTCCGCCGGGACAGGGACTATGGCTACACCTTC. It encodes CASSFRRDRDYGYTF.

This clonotype has ten or more counts. The chain carries TRBV7-2 and TRBJ2-7; TRBD2 matches at 13 bases. V was clipped by 5 bases and J by 3 bases; unmatched bases: 4. CDR1 SGHTA and CDR2 FQGNSA come from the germline V gene. The CDR3 has 15 residues. In nucleotides, the CDR3 is TGTGCCAGCAGCACGGGACTAGCGGGGCTCTACGAGCAGTACGTC. The encoded protein is CASSTGLAGLYEQYV.

V usage is TRBV7-6 and J usage is TRBJ2-1; D gene ambiguous. CDR1 and CDR2 (germline): SGHVS, FNYEAQ. This CDR3 spans 14 amino acids. CDR3 in amino acids: CATAPLSSYNEQFF. The CDR3 DNA follows: TGTGCTACCGCCCCCCTTAGCTCCTACAATGAGCAGTTCTTC.

This rearrangement joins TRBV19 to TRBJ1-2, with TRBD1 matching 7 bases. Unmatched junction bases numbered 3, after V lost 7 bases and J lost 7 bases. Germline assignment: CDR1 LNHDA and CDR2 SQIVND (reference sequence). The CDR3 is made up of 11 amino acids. The DNA for the CDR3 is TGTGCCAGTACCACAGGGGCTGGCTACACCTTC. This translates into CASTTGAGYTF.

At least ten counts were recorded for this clonotype. This chain links TRBV6-1 with TRBJ2-6, with 7 bases aligning to TRBD2. V trimming: 2 bases; J trimming: 0 bases; junction bases outside the gene matches: 13. Germline-derived CDR1 and CDR2 are MNHNS and SASEGT. The CDR3 is 20 amino acids. The CDR3, as DNA: TGTGCCAGCAGTGAAAGGGACCGGGACTACAGAAACTCTGGGGCCAACGTCCTGACTTTC. It is translated as CASSERDRDYRNSGANVLTF.

This clonotype was picked up a small number of times. The chain recombines TRBV6-1 with TRBJ2-7, with D tentatively TRBD1 or TRBD2 (6 bases each). Trimming removed 5 bases from V and 0 bases from J, with 8 bases in between. The CDR3 contains 13 residues. Germline loops: CDR1 MNHNS, CDR2 SASEGT. CDR3 sequence reads: CASSTGASYEQYV. CDR3 DNA sequence: TGTGCCAGCAGTACGGGGGCCTCCTACGAGCAGTACGTC.

The table lists this clonotype with many counts. The V gene is TRBV5-4, the J gene TRBJ2-7, with no clear D. This CDR3 is built from 12 residues. V gave up 5 bases and J gave up 4 bases, with 10 bases separating them. Germline V lookup: CDR1 SGHNT, CDR2 YYREEE (reference sequence). CDR3 region: CASSTGPYEQYF. As DNA, the CDR3 is TGTGCCAGCAGTACCGGACCGTACGAGCAGTACTTC.

DNA of the CDR3: TGCAGTGCAAAGACAGGGAGAAGCAATCAGCCCCAGCATTTT. Its protein product is CSAKTGRSNQPQHF. This rearrangement joins TRBV20-1 to TRBJ1-5; TRBD1 aligns across 7 bases. Germline CDR1 is DFQATT and CDR2 is SNEGSKA (reference sequence). The CDR3 loop spans 14 amino acids. With 6 bases clipped from V and 1 base from J, the junction kept 6 bases outside the gene matches.

The V call is TRBV13, the J call TRBJ2-7, with D possibly TRBD1 on 6 matching bases. The CDR3 runs 15 residues. Deletions cut 3 bases from V and 3 bases from J, with 15 bases between. Germline V lookup: CDR1 PRHDT, CDR2 FYEKMQ (reference sequence). In DNA form, the CDR3 reads TGTGCCAGCAGCTTTGGGGACACTGGGCTCTACGAGCAGTACTTC. Translation: CASSFGDTGLYEQYF.

The chain combines TRBV5-1 with TRBJ1-4; D is undetermined. This CDR3 region has 16 residues. Germline V gene lookup returns CDR1 SGHRS and CDR2 YFSETQ. The germline V and J ends were trimmed by 5 bases and 2 bases, with 16 bases remaining between them. CDR3 nucleotide sequence: TGCGCCAGCAGTTCCCTGGTTATGAGGACTAATGAAAAACTGTTTTTT. It is translated as CASSSLVMRTNEKLFF.

This clonotype was seen a handful of times. This chain connects TRBV27 to TRBJ1-5; D possibly corresponds to TRBD1 (6 bases). With 2 bases removed from V and 5 bases from J, the gap between germline ends came to 10 bases. This CDR3 contains 14 residues. Germline V gene sequence: CDR1 MNHEY, CDR2 SMNVEV (reference sequence). This chain's CDR3 is CASSLTAGDQPQHF. In DNA form, the CDR3 reads TGTGCCAGCAGTTTAACGGCAGGGGATCAGCCCCAGCATTTT.

This clonotype was seen more than once but under ten times. The rearrangement joins TRBV2 to TRBJ2-1, with TRBD2 identical over 8 bases. Germline-derived CDR1 and CDR2 are SNHLY and FYNNEI. The CDR3 is 17 residues long. V lost 0 bases and J lost 3; bases outside the gene matches: 7. In DNA, the CDR3 is TGTGCCAGCAGTGAAGCGCTGGGCGGGGGGTTCTACAATGAGCAGTTCTTC. This codes for CASSEALGGGFYNEQFF. The full variable domain, in which reference TRBV2 and TRBJ2-1 provide the parts outside the CDR3, is EPEVTQTPSHQVTQMGQEVILRCVPISNHLYFYWYRQILGQKVEFLVSFYNNEISEKSEIFDDQFSVERPDGSNFTLKIRSTKLEDSAMYFCASSEALGGGFYNEQFFGPGTRLTVL.

This sequence joins TRBV2 and TRBJ2-7, with 8 nucleotides matching TRBD2. With 7 bases clipped from V and 0 bases from J, the junction kept 5 bases outside the gene matches. Per the germline V gene, CDR1 is SNHLY and CDR2 is FYNNEI. The CDR3 totals 14 residues. The CDR3 coding sequence is TGTGCCAGCATAGCGGGAATCAGCTCCTACGAGCAGTACTTC. It is translated as CASIAGISSYEQYF.

The rearrangement uses TRBV7-6 and TRBJ2-5, with a possible D match to TRBD2 (6 bases). The V gene lost 4 bases and the J gene lost 0 bases, with 12 bases spanning the gap. This CDR3 is built from 15 residues. CDR1 is SGHVS, CDR2 FNYEAQ, per germline. The CDR3 coding sequence is TGTGCCAGCAGCTCGAAACTAGCTAACCAAGAGACCCAGTACTTC. Residues: CASSSKLANQETQYF.

This chain joins TRBV7-2 and TRBJ2-7; TRBD2 is a possible D gene (6 bases). V lost 5 bases to trimming and J lost 6 bases, with 14 bases between them. This CDR3 comprises 13 residues. Per germline, CDR1 SGHTA and CDR2 FQGNSA. The DNA of the CDR3 is TGTGCCAGCAGCCCGGGGGTAGGCTCCGAGCAGTACTTC. Translated: CASSPGVGSEQYF.

The chain recombines TRBV6-6 with TRBJ2-2; D is undetermined. Germline V gives CDR1 MNHNY, CDR2 SVGAGI (reference sequence). The CDR3 contains 16 residues. The V and J ends lost 0 bases and 2 bases respectively, with 10 bases between them. As DNA, the CDR3 is TGTGCCAGCAGTTACTCGATTGGGGTTAACACCGGGGAGCTGTTTTTT. It encodes CASSYSIGVNTGELFF.

The sample holds a few counts of this clonotype. In DNA form, the CDR3 reads TGTGCCAGCAGTTACCCCCGCGAGGGGGCACGGACCGGGGAGCTGTTTTTT. Translation gives CASSYPREGARTGELFF. The chain has TRBV6-6 and TRBJ2-2; TRBD1 matches at 7 bases. Germline CDR1 MNHNY, CDR2 SVGAGI (reference sequence). CDR3 length: 17 amino acids. V trimming: 2 bases; J trimming: 5 bases; junction bases outside the gene matches: 11.

This clonotype was counted a single time. The rearrangement links TRBV14 to TRBJ2-1, with no clear D. Germline V CDR1 and CDR2: SGHDN, FVKESK. V was trimmed by 4 bases and J by 8 bases, leaving 9 bases between them. The CDR3 covers 12 residues. The chain's CDR3 is CASSRDSYEQFF. CDR3 DNA sequence: TGTGCCAGCAGCCGCGATAGCTATGAGCAGTTCTTC.

This chain links TRBV20-1 with TRBJ2-7, with 7 bases that match TRBD2. The CDR3 is 15 amino acids. The germline CDR1 and CDR2 sequences are DFQATT and SNEGSKA (reference sequence). V shed 4 bases, J shed 0 bases, and the junction held 9 bases outside the gene matches. The CDR3 region is CSAKRARGSSYEQYV. DNA of the CDR3: TGCAGTGCTAAAAGGGCGCGGGGGAGCTCCTACGAGCAGTACGTC.

With regard to this clonotype: Germline is not matched at one junction end, which may reflect a read error. The chain has TRBV6-2 or TRBV6-3 and TRBJ2-5, with a weak D call TRBD1 (6 bases). The CDR3 loop spans 12 amino acids. The germline V gene has CDR1 MNHEY and CDR2 SVGEGT. The CDR3 protein is CASSYNRGFPDF. The DNA of the CDR3 is TGTGCCAGCAGTTACAATAGGGGGTTTCCGGACTTC.

This clonotype was counted ten times or more. The V and J genes are TRBV7-2 and TRBJ1-6, with D uncertain. In germline, CDR1 is SGHTA, CDR2 FQGNSA. The CDR3 totals 15 residues. V dropped 5 bases and J dropped 2 bases, with 10 bases sitting between them. CDR3 residues: CASSASIAYNSPLHF. Here the CDR3 DNA reads TGTGCCAGCAGCGCCTCCATCGCCTATAATTCACCCCTCCACTTT.

The chain employs TRBV7-9 and TRBJ2-1; no clear D. CDR1 is SEHNR and CDR2 is FQNEAQ in the germline V gene (reference sequence). The ends were cut back, 5 bases at V and 0 bases at J, with 14 bases in the middle. The CDR3 sequence is 16 residues long. CDR3: CASSPKWGTSYNEQFF. The CDR3 bases are TGTGCCAGCAGCCCGAAATGGGGTACCTCCTACAATGAGCAGTTCTTC.